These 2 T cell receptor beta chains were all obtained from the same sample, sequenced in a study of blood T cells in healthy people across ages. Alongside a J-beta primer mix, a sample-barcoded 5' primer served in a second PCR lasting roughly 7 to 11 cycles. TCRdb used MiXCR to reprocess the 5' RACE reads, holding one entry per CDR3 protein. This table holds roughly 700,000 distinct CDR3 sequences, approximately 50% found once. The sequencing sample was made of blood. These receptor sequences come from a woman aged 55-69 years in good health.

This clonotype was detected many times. CDR3 loop: CSVRRDQLDTQYF. CDR3 bases: TGCAGCGTCCGCCGGGACCAGCTGGATACGCAGTATTTT. The chain couples TRBV29-1 to TRBJ2-3, with D perhaps TRBD1 or TRBD2 (5 bases each). V dropped 6 bases and J dropped 6 bases, with 16 bases sitting between them. The CDR3 length is 13 residues. Per germline, CDR1 SQVTM and CDR2 ANQGSEA.

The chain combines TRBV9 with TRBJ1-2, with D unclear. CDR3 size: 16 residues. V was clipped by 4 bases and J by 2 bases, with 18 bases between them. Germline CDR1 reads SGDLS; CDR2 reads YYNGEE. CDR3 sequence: CASSPQWAAGNYGYTF. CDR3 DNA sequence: TGTGCCAGCAGCCCCCAATGGGCAGCCGGGAACTATGGCTACACCTTC. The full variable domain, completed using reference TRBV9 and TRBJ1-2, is DSGVTQTPKHLITATGQRVTLRCSPRSGDLSVYWYQQSLDQGLQFLIQYYNGEERAKGNILERFSAQQFPDLHSELNLSSLELGDSALYFCASSPQWAAGNYGYTFGSGTRLTVV.